The TCR beta chain described here comes from a study of metastatic and nonmetastatic thyroid tumors. Study in general: Repertoires from malignant and benign thyroid patients were compared across blood and tumor or nodule tissue.

Original processing methods: CDR3 was compared across clinicopathological groups, and the resulting differences were used to build a distant-metastasis classifier for papillary thyroid cancer. TCRdb called clones again from the PCR reads with MiXCR. These V and J calls are TCRdb output, not the study's own analysis. The sample has about 93,000 clones, roughly 12% seen once. General study findings and limits: Reported TCR beta diversity, measured in blood and tumor, was significantly higher for malignant thyroid tumors than for benign nodules.

Patients had received no treatment of any kind before thyroid surgery. CDR1 DFQATT and CDR2 SNEGSKA come from the germline V gene (reference sequence). Germline trimming cut 0 bases from V and 5 bases from J; bases unmatched to any gene: 21. This CDR3 contains 20 residues. In this sample, this clone turned up many times. Its target is unknown. Source material: blood. The clonotype originates from a female donor with papillary thyroid cancer or a benign thyroid nodule (not recorded which). Some clones in this sample may be carry-over from other donors' samples. V is TRBV20-1 and J is TRBJ2-7; 11 bases are a match to TRBD2. As DNA, the CDR3 is TGCAGTGCTAGAGATGGTGGGAGGTGGTGGGTAGCGGGAGGGCCCAACGAGCAGTACTTC. Its protein product is CSARDGGRWWVAGGPNEQYF.